This T cell receptor beta chain was identified in a study of CD8 T cells in ankylosing spondylitis. Study results and caveats: Earlier studies detected some motif variants in reactive arthritis synovial fluid and blood. For ankylosing spondylitis blood, a TCR beta motif of 7 or 8 highly homologous variants appeared characteristic. Significantly higher representation of disease-linked clones was reported for matched ankylosing spondylitis synovial fluid.

Preparation of TCR beta libraries was done by quantitative 5'-RACE with molecular barcodes. Via MiXCR, TCRdb re-called the 5' RACE reads, giving one row per CDR3 protein. The table records about 220,000 distinct CDR3 sequences, 20% to 30% of them present only once. The CDR3 length is 14 residues. Germline CDR1 and CDR2: LGHDT and YNNKEL (reference sequence). Trimming cost V 4 bases and J 7 bases, with 14 bases left between them. Only a few counts were recorded for this clonotype. Its antigen is currently unknown. The rearrangement joins TRBV3-1 to TRBJ2-4, with D perhaps matching TRBD2 (5 bases). The TCR originated in a male donor with ankylosing spondylitis or in good health (not recorded which). The specimen was blood, either unsorted or a sorted T cell fraction (not recorded which). DNA of the CDR3: TGTGCCAGCAGCCGGTCTAGCCGGTACAACATTCAGTACTTC. Amino acid sequence: CASSRSSRYNIQYF. The full variable domain, completed using reference TRBV3-1 and TRBJ2-4, is DTAVSQTPKYLVTQMGNDKSIKCEQNLGHDTMYWYKQDSKKFLKIMFSYNNKELIINETVPNRFSPKSPDKAHLNLHINSLELGDSAVYFCASSRSSRYNIQYFGAGTRLSVL.